The 19 T cell receptor beta chains in this list originate from one sample, sequenced in a study of blood T cells in healthy people across ages. Through a sample-barcoded 5' primer and a J-beta primer mix, a second PCR was run for roughly 6 to 11 cycles. TCRdb called the 5' RACE reads again in MiXCR, with one record for every CDR3 protein. The sample shows hundreds of thousands of distinct CDR3 sequences, roughly 48% of them seen only once. Sequencing was carried out using blood. The origin of the receptors is an older man in good health.

This chain links TRBV7-9 with TRBJ2-5, with 8 bases identical to TRBD1. V lost 5 bases, J lost 4 bases, and 12 bases stayed unmatched. The CDR3 totals 16 residues. CDR1 and CDR2 (germline): SEHNR, FQNEAQ (reference sequence). The CDR3 loop is CASSLVGTGDGETQYF. The CDR3 nucleotides are TGTGCCAGCAGCCTCGTTGGGACAGGAGATGGAGAGACCCAGTACTTC.

The chain recombines TRBV24-1 with TRBJ2-1, with unresolved D. Germline loops: CDR1 KGHDR, CDR2 SFDVKD. The CDR3 has 11 residues. Deletions cut 6 bases from V and 7 bases from J, with 6 bases between. This CDR3 is CATSFQNEQFF. CDR3 DNA sequence: TGTGCCACCAGTTTCCAAAATGAGCAGTTCTTC.

This clonotype showed up many times. This chain links TRBV6-6 with TRBJ2-3; 7 nucleotides match TRBD2. Germline values: CDR1 MNHNY, CDR2 SVGAGI (reference sequence). V shed 1 base and J 0 bases; nucleotides not matched to a gene: 4. This CDR3 contains 16 residues. CDR3 DNA: TGTGCCAGCAGTTACTTTGCTAGCGGAAGCACAGATACGCAGTATTTT. Its protein product is CASSYFASGSTDTQYF.

The chain joins TRBV2 to TRBJ2-4; 9 positions agree with TRBD2. The closer fit of TRBJ2-7 to the DNA end suggests the J call may be wrong. Germline CDR1 is SNHLY and CDR2 is FYNNEI. The CDR3 is 13 residues long. CDR3 protein: CASSRLAEGEQYF. The DNA for the CDR3 is TGTGCCAGCAGCCGACTAGCGGAGGGCGAGCAGTACTTC.

This chain joins TRBV4-3 and TRBJ2-7, with 11 bases fitting TRBD2. The CDR3 spans 15 residues. Unmatched junction bases numbered 7, after V lost 4 bases and J lost 5 bases. The germline V gene has CDR1 LGHNA and CDR2 YSLEER. Here the CDR3 DNA reads TGCGCCAGCAGCCGTAGCGGGGGGGCCTTCGACGAGCAGTACTTC. Amino acid sequence: CASSRSGGAFDEQYF.

The chain couples TRBV20-1 to TRBJ2-5, with D possibly matching TRBD1 (6 bases). The germline gives CDR1 DFQATT, CDR2 SNEGSKA (reference sequence). V lost 0 bases, J lost 1 base, and 12 bases lay in between. The CDR3 extends over 15 amino acids. The CDR3 protein is CSARDPGQPQETQYF. The CDR3 nucleotides read TGCAGTGCTAGAGACCCCGGACAGCCCCAAGAGACCCAGTACTTC.

This rearrangement joins TRBV4-2 to TRBJ2-7; the D is unclear. Germline CDR1 and CDR2: LGHNA and YNFKEQ. This CDR3 comprises 14 residues. Trimming took 2 bases from V and 2 from J, leaving 10 bases between them. The chain's CDR3 is CASSQLLGTYEQYF. The CDR3 nucleotides are TGTGCCAGCAGCCAATTGCTGGGGACCTACGAGCAGTACTTC.

The sample holds a few counts of this clonotype. The rearrangement joins TRBV29-1 to TRBJ1-5; TRBD1 matches 7 bases. The germline gives CDR1 SQVTM, CDR2 ANQGSEA. The CDR3 consists of 14 residues. The trim removed 5 bases at V and 4 bases at J, leaving 8 bases unmatched. CDR3 in DNA: TGCAGCGTTAGCCCACAGGGGATAAATCAGCCCCAGCATTTT. It translates to CSVSPQGINQPQHF.

The rearrangement joins TRBV11-2 to TRBJ2-4; 11 positions match TRBD2. Losses at the gene ends were 1 base for V and 1 base for J; bases not matched to a gene: 6. The CDR3 is made up of 18 amino acids. CDR1 SGHAT and CDR2 FQNNGV come from the germline V gene. The CDR3 reads CASSLGGTSGGAKNIQYF. Written as DNA, the CDR3 is TGTGCCAGCAGCTTAGGCGGGACTAGCGGCGGGGCCAAAAACATTCAGTACTTC.

This clonotype was seen once. The CDR3 DNA reads TGCGCCAGCAGCCGTCAATATACGGATGAAAAACTGTTTTTT. Translation: CASSRQYTDEKLFF. The chain couples TRBV4-1 to TRBJ1-4; D not resolved. The CDR3 extends over 14 amino acids. Germline assignment: CDR1 MGHRA and CDR2 YSYEKL. V lost 4 bases to trimming and J lost 6 bases, with 12 bases between them.

This clonotype occurred a few times. This sequence joins TRBV5-1 and TRBJ2-2; 9 bases match TRBD1. Germline CDR1 and CDR2: SGHRS and YFSETQ. The CDR3 has 16 amino acids. V shed 3 bases and J 8 bases; nucleotides not matched to a gene: 11. The CDR3 loop is CASSWIRDRVPGELFF. The CDR3 bases are TGCGCCAGCAGCTGGATCCGGGACAGGGTGCCAGGGGAGCTGTTTTTT.

This clonotype has more than one count but fewer than ten. V and J are TRBV20-1 and TRBJ2-1; a possible D gene is TRBD2 (6 bases). The ends were cut back, 5 bases at V and 2 bases at J, with 16 bases in the middle. The CDR3 sequence is 15 residues long. The V gene's germline CDR1 is DFQATT and CDR2 SNEGSKA (reference sequence). The CDR3 DNA sequence: TGCAGTGCTGGTCCCCGGGACTCCCCCTACAATGAGCAGTTCTTC. It yields the protein CSAGPRDSPYNEQFF.

This chain links TRBV4-3 with TRBJ1-4; the D gene is possibly TRBD1 (6 bases). CDR3 size: 15 residues. Germline values: CDR1 LGHNA, CDR2 YSLEER. Between the trimmed V and J ends, which lost 1 base and 3 bases, there was a span of 9 bases. The CDR3 spells CASSQGPGANEKLFF. The CDR3 DNA sequence: TGCGCCAGCAGCCAAGGGCCAGGGGCTAATGAAAAACTGTTTTTT.

The chain is built from TRBV20-1 and TRBJ2-5, with D maybe TRBD2 (6 bases). The tail of the sequence fits TRBJ2-7 better, so the J call may be wrong. The CDR3 totals 13 residues. Germline loops: CDR1 DFQATT, CDR2 SNEGSKA (reference sequence). CDR3 bases: TGCAGTGCTAGGTTTGCAGGGAGGAACGAGCAGTACTTC. It is translated as CSARFAGRNEQYF.

V usage is TRBV9 and J usage is TRBJ2-3; D may correspond to TRBD1 or TRBD2 (6 bases each). V lost 2 bases to trimming and J lost 4 bases, with 20 bases between them. The CDR3 consists of 17 residues. Germline lookup yields CDR1 SGDLS and CDR2 YYNGEE. The CDR3 protein is CASSVGGGRGSSDTQYF. The CDR3 DNA sequence: TGTGCCAGCAGCGTGGGAGGAGGTAGGGGGTCTTCAGATACGCAGTATTTT. Looking up the rest from reference TRBV9 and TRBJ2-3 gives the full variable domain: DSGVTQTPKHLITATGQRVTLRCSPRSGDLSVYWYQQSLDQGLQFLIQYYNGEERAKGNILERFSAQQFPDLHSELNLSSLELGDSALYFCASSVGGGRGSSDTQYFGPGTRLTVL.

The chain joins TRBV28 to TRBJ2-3, with TRBD2 matching over 11 bases. J was trimmed by 4 bases and V by 8 bases; bases with no gene match: 8. Germline V CDR1 and CDR2: MDHEN, SYDVKM. The CDR3 spans 15 residues. The CDR3 coding sequence is TGTGCCAGCGACCTAGTAGCGGGAGGGCCAGATACGCAGTATTTT. This sequence encodes CASDLVAGGPDTQYF.

The chain employs TRBV20-1 and TRBJ2-3; TRBD2 might be the D (6 bases). Trimming shortened V by 6 bases and J by 3 bases, and 22 bases separated the two germline ends. The germline V gene has CDR1 DFQATT and CDR2 SNEGSKA (reference sequence). This CDR3 has 16 amino acids. CDR3 in amino acids: CSAKTGSGGRTDTQYF. CDR3 coding DNA: TGCAGTGCGAAAACGGGCAGCGGAGGGCGGACAGATACGCAGTATTTT.

This clonotype was seen a handful of times. The V and J genes are TRBV7-2 and TRBJ2-7; a possible D gene is TRBD1 (6 bases). Germline V CDR1 and CDR2: SGHTA, FQGNSA. V lost 5 bases, J lost 7 bases, and 21 bases lay in between. The CDR3 loop spans 15 amino acids. The CDR3 loop reads CASSPPQGFGHEQYF. The CDR3 bases are TGTGCCAGCAGCCCCCCACAGGGCTTTGGTCATGAGCAGTACTTC. The complete variable domain, with remaining parts taken from reference TRBV7-2 and TRBJ2-7, reads GAGVSQSPSNKVTEKGKDVELRCDPISGHTALYWYRQSLGQGLEFLIYFQGNSAPDKSGLPSDRFSAERTGGSVSTLTIQRTQQEDSAVYLCASSPPQGFGHEQYFGPGTRLTVT.

The rearrangement links TRBV28 to TRBJ2-5; a weak D match, TRBD2 (5 bases). The ends were cut back, 8 bases at V and 8 bases at J, with 15 bases in the middle. Germline V gene data show CDR1 as MDHEN and CDR2 as SYDVKM. The CDR3 has 12 residues. As DNA, the CDR3 is TGTGCCAGCTTCGGTAACCTAGCAACCCAGTACTTC. This encodes CASFGNLATQYF.